This section outlines one T cell receptor beta chain sequence together with its context. Its antigen is unidentified. This CDR3 is 13 amino acids long. V gave up 8 bases and J gave up 3 bases; unmatched junction bases: 7. From germline, CDR1 is WSHSY and CDR2 SAAADI. The data originate from a study of radiation and T cells in renal cell carcinoma. Whole-study results and caveats: Pretreatment tumor biopsies were lacking, so baseline clonotypes are unknown. In blood, top tumor clones expanded by 2 weeks, shrinking by 4.

Time point noted: blood 4 weeks post-SBRT, at nephrectomy. The sample's treatment: 15 Gy SBRT to primary tumor, nephrectomy 4 weeks later. Nephrectomy followed 15 Gy stereotactic body radiation by 4 weeks. The tumor was a clear cell renal cell carcinoma. Only in-frame clones appear in the TCRdb table, and some are missing; sequencing was by immunoSEQ multiplex PCR. The data show more than 60,000 clones, roughly 85% seen once. This material consisted of blood, taken from a patient whose treatment included radiotherapy and nephrectomy. This TCR derives from an older woman with renal cell carcinoma. The rearrangement links TRBV10-2 to TRBJ2-7; the match to TRBD2 covers 7 bases. CDR3 nucleotide sequence: TGCGCCAGCCGCGGGGGTTACGGCTACGAGCAGTACTTC. Protein sequence: CASRGGYGYEQYF.